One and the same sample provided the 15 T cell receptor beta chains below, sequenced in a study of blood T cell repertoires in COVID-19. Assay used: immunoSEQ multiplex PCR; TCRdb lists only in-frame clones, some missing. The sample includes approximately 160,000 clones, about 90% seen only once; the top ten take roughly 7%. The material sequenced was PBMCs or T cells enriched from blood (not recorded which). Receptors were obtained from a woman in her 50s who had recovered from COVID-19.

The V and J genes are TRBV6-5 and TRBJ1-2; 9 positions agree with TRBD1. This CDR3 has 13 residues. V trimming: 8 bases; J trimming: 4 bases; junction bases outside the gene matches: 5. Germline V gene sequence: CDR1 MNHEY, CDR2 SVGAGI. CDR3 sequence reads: CASRTGAIYGYTF. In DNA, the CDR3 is TGTGCCAGCCGGACAGGGGCCATCTATGGCTACACCTTC.

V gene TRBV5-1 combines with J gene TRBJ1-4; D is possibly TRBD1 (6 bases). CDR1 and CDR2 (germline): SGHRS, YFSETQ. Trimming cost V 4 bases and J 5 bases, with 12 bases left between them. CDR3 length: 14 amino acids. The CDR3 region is CASSVGQRNEKLFF. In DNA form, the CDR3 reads TGCGCCAGCAGCGTCGGACAGAGAAATGAAAAACTGTTTTTT.

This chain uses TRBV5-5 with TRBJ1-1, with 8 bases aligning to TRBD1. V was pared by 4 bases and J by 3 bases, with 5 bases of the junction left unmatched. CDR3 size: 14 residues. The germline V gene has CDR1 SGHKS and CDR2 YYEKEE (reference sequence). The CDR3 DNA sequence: TGTGCCAGCAGCCCAGAACAGGGGGACACTGAAGCTTTCTTT. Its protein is CASSPEQGDTEAFF.

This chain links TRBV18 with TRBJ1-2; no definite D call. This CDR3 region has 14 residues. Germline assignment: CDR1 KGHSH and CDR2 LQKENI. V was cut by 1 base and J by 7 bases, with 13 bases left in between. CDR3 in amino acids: CASSPLGFIGGYTF. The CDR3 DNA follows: TGTGCCAGCTCACCACTCGGGTTCATCGGTGGCTACACCTTC.

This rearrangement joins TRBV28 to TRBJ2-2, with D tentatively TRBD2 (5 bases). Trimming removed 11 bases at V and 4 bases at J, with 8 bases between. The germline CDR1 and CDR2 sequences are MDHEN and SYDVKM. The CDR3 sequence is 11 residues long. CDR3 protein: CAAGVTGELFF. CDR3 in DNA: TGTGCCGCGGGTGTCACCGGGGAGCTGTTTTTT.

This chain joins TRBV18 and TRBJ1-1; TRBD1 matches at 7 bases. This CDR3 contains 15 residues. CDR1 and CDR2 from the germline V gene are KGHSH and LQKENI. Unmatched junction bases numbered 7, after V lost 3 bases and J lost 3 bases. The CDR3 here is CASSPRTGGDTEAFF. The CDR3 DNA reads TGTGCCAGCTCACCCCGGACAGGTGGGGACACTGAAGCTTTCTTT.

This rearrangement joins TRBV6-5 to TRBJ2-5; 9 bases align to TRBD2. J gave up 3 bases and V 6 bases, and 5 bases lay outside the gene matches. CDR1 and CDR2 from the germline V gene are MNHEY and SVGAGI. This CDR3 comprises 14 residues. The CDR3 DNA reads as TGTGCCAGCAGGGTTAGCGGGAGAGAAGAGACCCAGTACTTC. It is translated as CASRVSGREETQYF.

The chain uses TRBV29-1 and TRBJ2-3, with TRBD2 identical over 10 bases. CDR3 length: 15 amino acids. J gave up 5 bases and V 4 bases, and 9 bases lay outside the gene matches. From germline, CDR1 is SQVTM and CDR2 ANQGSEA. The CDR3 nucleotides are TGCAGCGTTGCGGGCGGACTAGCGGACGTAGATACGCAGTATTTT. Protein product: CSVAGGLADVDTQYF.

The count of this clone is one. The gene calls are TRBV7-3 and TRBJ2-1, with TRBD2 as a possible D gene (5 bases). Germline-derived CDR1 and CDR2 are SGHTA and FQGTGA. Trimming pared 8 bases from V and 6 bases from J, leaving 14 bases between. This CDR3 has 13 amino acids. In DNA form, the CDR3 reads TGTGCCAGCCAACTAGAAAGTGGCAATGAGCAGTTCTTC. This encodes CASQLESGNEQFF.

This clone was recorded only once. The CDR3, as DNA: TGTGCCATCAAGAAGACGACAGGGGATGGCACTGAAGCTTTCTTT. Translating gives CAIKKTTGDGTEAFF. The rearrangement uses TRBV10-3 and TRBJ1-1; 8 nucleotides line up with TRBD1. The germline gives CDR1 ENHRY, CDR2 SYGVKD. The CDR3 covers 15 residues. V was clipped by 7 bases and J by 4 bases; unmatched bases: 11.

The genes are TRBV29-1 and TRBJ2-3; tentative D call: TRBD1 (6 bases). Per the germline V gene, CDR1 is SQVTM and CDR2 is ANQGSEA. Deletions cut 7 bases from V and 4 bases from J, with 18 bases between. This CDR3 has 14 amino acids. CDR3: CSASQRRGSDTQYF. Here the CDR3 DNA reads TGCAGCGCGTCACAGCGCAGGGGTTCAGATACGCAGTATTTT.

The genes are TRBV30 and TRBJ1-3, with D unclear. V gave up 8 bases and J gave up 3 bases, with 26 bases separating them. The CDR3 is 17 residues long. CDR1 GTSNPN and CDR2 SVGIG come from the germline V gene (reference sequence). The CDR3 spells CARRTGIYYSLGNTIYF. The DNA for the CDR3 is TGTGCCAGAAGGACGGGAATATATTACTCCCTTGGAAACACCATATATTTT.

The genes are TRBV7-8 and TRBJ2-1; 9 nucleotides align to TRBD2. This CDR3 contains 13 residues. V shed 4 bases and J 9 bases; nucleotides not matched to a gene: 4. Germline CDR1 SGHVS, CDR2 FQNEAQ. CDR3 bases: TGTGCCAGCAGCTACCGACTAGCGGTTGAGCAGTTCTTC. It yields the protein CASSYRLAVEQFF.

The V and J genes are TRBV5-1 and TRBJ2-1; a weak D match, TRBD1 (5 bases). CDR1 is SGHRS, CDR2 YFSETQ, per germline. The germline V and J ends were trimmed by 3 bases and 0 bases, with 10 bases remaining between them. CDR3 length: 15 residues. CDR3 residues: CASSSAGSSYNEQFF. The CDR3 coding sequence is TGCGCCAGCAGCTCAGCAGGGTCCTCCTACAATGAGCAGTTCTTC. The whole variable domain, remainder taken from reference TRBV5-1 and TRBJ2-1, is KAGVTQTPRYLIKTRGQQVTLSCSPISGHRSVSWYQQTPGQGLQFLFEYFSETQRNKGNFPGRFSGRQFSNSRSEMNVSTLELGDSALYLCASSSAGSSYNEQFFGPGTRLTVL.

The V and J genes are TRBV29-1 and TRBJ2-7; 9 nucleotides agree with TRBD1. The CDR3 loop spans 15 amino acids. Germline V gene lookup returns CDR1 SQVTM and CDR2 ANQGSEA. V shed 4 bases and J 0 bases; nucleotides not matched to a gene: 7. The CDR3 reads CSVAGTGRGSYEQYF. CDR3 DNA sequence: TGCAGCGTTGCGGGGACAGGGCGAGGCTCCTACGAGCAGTACTTC.